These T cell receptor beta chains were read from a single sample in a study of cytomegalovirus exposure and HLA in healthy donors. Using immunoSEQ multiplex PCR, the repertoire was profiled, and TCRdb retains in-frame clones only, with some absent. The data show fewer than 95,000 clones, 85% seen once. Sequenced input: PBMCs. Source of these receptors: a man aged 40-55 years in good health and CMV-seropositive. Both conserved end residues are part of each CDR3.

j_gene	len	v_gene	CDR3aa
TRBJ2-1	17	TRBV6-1	CASSGGLAGGPYNEQFF
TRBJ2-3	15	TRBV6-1	CASTIAGGSSDTQYF
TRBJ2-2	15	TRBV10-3	CAISARGASTGELFF
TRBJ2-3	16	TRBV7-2	CASSLGASGSGDTQYF
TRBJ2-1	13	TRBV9	CASSGLVNNEQFF
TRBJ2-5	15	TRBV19	CASSPTGEEQEAQYF
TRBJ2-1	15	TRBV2	CASSERGGAYNEQFF
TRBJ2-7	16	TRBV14	CASSPWVTGGADEQYF
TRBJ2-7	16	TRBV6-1	CASSELDGAGGREQYF
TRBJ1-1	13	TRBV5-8	CASSLTVNTEAFF
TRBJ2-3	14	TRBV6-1	CASSGLAGGDTQYF
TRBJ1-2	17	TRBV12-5	CASGSYPGQATNYGYTF
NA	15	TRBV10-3	CAISESTRVSYEQYF
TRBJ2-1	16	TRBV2	CASSESGVLTYNEQFF
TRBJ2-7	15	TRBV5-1	CASSLDSTVLYEQYF
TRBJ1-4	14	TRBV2	CASSEALLEEKLFF
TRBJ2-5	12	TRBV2	CASSGRGETQYF
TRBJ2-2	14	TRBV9	CASSDRGRTGELFF
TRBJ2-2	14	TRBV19	CASSILGGTGELFF
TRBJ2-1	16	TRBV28	CASSTSGRGTYNEQFF
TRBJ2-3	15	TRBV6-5	CASSYSVTGADTQYF
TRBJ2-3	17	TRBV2	CASSEGGQGRSTDTQYF
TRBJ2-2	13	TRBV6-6	CASSYRGTGELFF
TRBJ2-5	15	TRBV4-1	CASSPHRDSQETQYF
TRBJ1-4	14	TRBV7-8	CASSPNSQGGKLFF
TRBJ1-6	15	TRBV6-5	CASSYDRTYNSPLHF
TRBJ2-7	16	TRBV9	CASSVSGRAKGYEQYF
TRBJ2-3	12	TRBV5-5	CASSQNQDTQYF
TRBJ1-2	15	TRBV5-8	CASRLPGQGGDGYTF
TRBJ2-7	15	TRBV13	CASSSSSGSPYEQYF
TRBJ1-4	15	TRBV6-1	CASSEPGTENEKLFF